This T cell receptor beta chain emerged from a study of blood T cell repertoires in COVID-19 (dated by TCRdb to about 2020). About the full investigation: The collaborator samples originated in the United States, Italy and Spain and spanned the acute and convalescent phases of COVID-19. The prospective study material was composed of cDNA or gDNA derived from T cells, B-cell-depleted T cells, or PBMCs. Subjects who had been exposed to COVID-19, were actively infected with it, or had recovered from it provided the deeply sampled blood TCRbeta repertoires that made up the dataset. A freely available public database, intended as a resource for researchers studying the immune response to SARS-CoV-2, is where the repertoires were released. Samples came from the ongoing ImmuneRACE study (first 160 participants) plus 1,254 subjects from 6 global collaborators. Sample metadata almost always included a de-identified subject ID, COVID-19 status, age in years and sex. HLA class I and class II types, where available, came from metadata supplied by the sample provider rather than from assay-based typing. The investigation overall reported the following: Clinical and demographic metadata were provided uncurated, with the amount varying by source and participant.

Relative to germline, V is 6 bases shorter and J is 3 bases shorter, with 20 bases between their ends. The CDR3 contains 16 residues, cysteine and phenylalanine counted. Only the CDR3 portion is preserved as DNA: 48 bases, with reading frame beginning at the first base. Sequences MNHEY (CDR1) and SMNVEV (CDR2) are obtained from the germline V gene (reference sequence). In the case of this clone: It lacks a known antigen. Per-nucleotide qualities are absent, and no much larger clonotype sits a single base away.

TCRbeta CDR3 regions were amplified from genomic DNA using the immunoSEQ Assay, a bias-controlled multiplex PCR. The published analysis was carried out like this. The number of nucleated cells in each sample was estimated from the amplification of reference gene primers within the assay. To quantify the absolute abundance of each unique TCRbeta CDR3 rearrangement, sequence reads were collapsed and filtered. For each sample, productive Simpson clonality was calculated by taking the square root of Simpson's diversity index across productive rearrangements. This immuneACCESS table, as held by TCRdb, lists in-frame sequences with V and J called but not all clones. Of the missing ones, under half trace to an unresolved V gene in checked studies; the others have no known cause. The V and J calls and the clone size are those of that table, but D and trimming were determined from the DNA. This sample lists a few hundred thousand clones; 75% to 90% were detected once. The ten largest clones capture about an eighth of the sample.

At one collaborating source in Seattle, patients were enrolled during active infection and were followed longitudinally through the course of disease. Each collaborating institution followed its own protocols to collect whole blood in K2EDTA tubes. For TCRbeta analysis, collaborator samples were shipped as frozen whole blood, as isolated PBMCs, or as DNA extracted from either sample type. The clonotype comes from a woman aged 70 to 79 with COVID-19, enrolled during active disease. The chain employs TRBV27 and TRBJ1-1; TRBD1 is possibly the D segment (5 matching bases). Material: peripheral blood. The sequenced DNA is TGTGCCAGCAGACCACGGGGGGGGTCGGATTACACTGAAGCTTTCTTT. This sequence encodes CASRPRGGSDYTEAFF.